A single sample gave rise to the 29 T cell receptor beta chains below, sequenced in a study of beta chain features in type 1 diabetes. Study-wide results and limits: Shortening that was moderate but significant affected the TCRB CDR3s of Type 1 diabetes patients in all four CD4+ subsets.

No antigens are known for them. The authors reverse transcribed all of the isolated RNA, so sequencing captured expressed TCRB transcripts. The assay was immunoSEQ multiplex PCR, and TCRdb's table has in-frame clones only and misses some. The sample lists over 200,000 clones; roughly 10% were seen once. Sequenced sample: naive CD4+ T cells from blood. The receptors originated from a man younger than 45 with type 1 diabetes.

This clone was observed a handful of times. The chain carries TRBV9 and TRBJ2-5; TRBD1 is a possible D gene (6 bases). Trimming pared 4 bases from V and 0 bases from J, leaving 10 bases between. CDR1 is SGDLS, CDR2 YYNGEE, per germline. CDR3 size: 14 residues. The CDR3 nucleotides are TGTGCCAGCAGCCCTCGACAGGACCAAGAGACCCAGTACTTC. It yields the protein CASSPRQDQETQYF.

V and J are TRBV5-1 and TRBJ1-5; a possible D gene is TRBD1 (5 bases). This CDR3 comprises 15 residues. Germline V gene sequence: CDR1 SGHRS, CDR2 YFSETQ. Deletions cut 2 bases from V and 6 bases from J, with 15 bases between. CDR3 sequence: CASSLVGGVGQPQHF. DNA of the CDR3: TGCGCCAGCAGCTTAGTGGGGGGAGTTGGTCAGCCCCAGCATTTT.

This clone has just a few counts. V is TRBV18 and J is TRBJ1-1, with TRBD1 identical over 7 bases. There are 14 residues in the CDR3. The trim removed 6 bases at V and 4 bases at J, leaving 8 bases unmatched. Germline CDR1 reads KGHSH; CDR2 reads LQKENI. The CDR3 reads CASSLDRVGTEAFF. The CDR3 region has the DNA TGTGCCAGCTCGCTAGACAGGGTAGGCACTGAAGCTTTCTTT.

The chain has TRBV6-6 and TRBJ2-2, with 9 bases lining up with TRBD1. The germline gives CDR1 MNHNY, CDR2 SVGAGI (reference sequence). The CDR3 extends over 15 amino acids. V was clipped by 5 bases and J by 6 bases; unmatched bases: 7. CDR3 region: CASSPQGALSGELFF. CDR3 nucleotides: TGTGCCAGCAGTCCACAGGGGGCGTTGTCCGGGGAGCTGTTTTTT.

This clone was detected a few times. CDR3 sequence: CASSLAGTGEETQYF. The CDR3 DNA is TGTGCCAGCAGCTTAGCCGGGACAGGCGAAGAGACCCAGTACTTC. The chain uses TRBV7-9 and TRBJ2-5, with TRBD1 identical over 8 bases. The V segment lost 0 bases and the J segment 3 bases; nucleotides outside the gene matches: 3. Germline values: CDR1 SEHNR, CDR2 FQNEAQ (reference sequence). The CDR3 spans 15 residues.

CDR3 nucleotides: TGTGCCAGCAGCGAGCGACAGGGGAGGTGGACCGGGGAGCTGTTTTTT. Its protein product is CASSERQGRWTGELFF. This sequence joins TRBV11-2 and TRBJ2-2, with 8 bases that match TRBD1. V lost 5 bases to trimming and J lost 5 bases; unmatched junction nucleotides: 10. There are 16 residues in the CDR3. Per the germline V gene, CDR1 is SGHAT and CDR2 is FQNNGV.

This sequence joins TRBV29-1 and TRBJ2-1; no reliable D call. Per the germline V gene, CDR1 is SQVTM and CDR2 is ANQGSEA. With 1 base removed from V and 0 bases from J, the gap between germline ends came to 16 bases. This CDR3 is 17 amino acids long. CDR3 DNA: TGCAGCGTTGAAGGAGGCCCTGCAGCAAGCTCCTACAATGAGCAGTTCTTC. This gives the protein CSVEGGPAASSYNEQFF.

This clone showed up just a few times. The rearrangement links TRBV12-5 to TRBJ2-5, with 9 bases aligning to TRBD1. With 6 bases clipped from V and 3 bases from J, the junction kept 5 bases outside the gene matches. The CDR3 totals 14 residues. The germline V gene encodes CDR1 LGHNT and CDR2 FRNRAP. CDR3 region: CASGLGTGKETQYF. Here the CDR3 DNA reads TGTGCTAGTGGCCTAGGGACAGGGAAAGAGACCCAGTACTTC. The entire variable domain, with the rest obtained from reference TRBV12-5 and TRBJ2-5, is as follows: DARVTQTPRHKVTEMGQEVTMRCQPILGHNTVFWYRQTMMQGLELLAYFRNRAPLDDSGMPKDRFSAEMPDATLATLKIQPSEPRDSAVYFCASGLGTGKETQYFGPGTRLLVL.

The chain recombines TRBV28 with TRBJ2-4, with TRBD2 matching 13 bases. V was clipped by 7 bases and J by 0 bases; unmatched bases: 9. Germline V CDR1 and CDR2: MDHEN, SYDVKM. This CDR3 spans 18 amino acids. Written as DNA, the CDR3 is TGTGCCAGCAATCAACTAGCGGGGGGGACCTTAGCCAAAAACATTCAGTACTTC. This gives the protein CASNQLAGGTLAKNIQYF.

The chain has TRBV19 and TRBJ1-5; D uncertain. The CDR3 has 17 amino acids. Germline CDR1 reads LNHDA; CDR2 reads SQIVND (reference sequence). The V gene lost 3 bases and the J gene lost 5 bases, with 20 bases spanning the gap. CDR3 in amino acids: CASSIKRERGYDQPQHF. CDR3 in DNA: TGTGCCAGTAGTATTAAAAGAGAAAGAGGGTACGATCAGCCCCAGCATTTT.

This clone was picked up a small number of times. The chain employs TRBV27 and TRBJ2-7; TRBD1 aligns across 10 bases. V lost 5 bases, J lost 2 bases, and 3 bases stayed unmatched. The CDR3 sequence is 14 residues long. CDR1 MNHEY and CDR2 SMNVEV come from the germline V gene (reference sequence). The CDR3 DNA reads TGTGCCAGCAGTCGGGACAGGGGCCCCTACGAGCAGTACTTC. Protein: CASSRDRGPYEQYF.

This clone has just a few counts. The chain employs TRBV5-1 and TRBJ2-3, with a possible D match to TRBD2 (5 bases). The CDR3 runs 14 residues. Germline assignment: CDR1 SGHRS and CDR2 YFSETQ. Trimming pared 0 bases from V and 4 bases from J, leaving 9 bases between. The CDR3 bases are TGCGCCAGCAGCTTGGGAGGGCCCCCAGATACGCAGTATTTT. Translated: CASSLGGPPDTQYF.

This clone was picked up a small number of times. The chain carries TRBV29-1 and TRBJ2-1, with D possibly TRBD2 on 6 matching bases. The CDR3 has 15 residues. Trimming pared 7 bases from V and 0 bases from J, leaving 16 bases between. From germline, CDR1 is SQVTM and CDR2 ANQGSEA. The CDR3 is CSGMGGPSSYNEQFF. CDR3 bases: TGCAGCGGGATGGGGGGACCCAGCTCCTACAATGAGCAGTTCTTC.

The chain has TRBV30 and TRBJ2-7, with D perhaps TRBD1 (6 bases). Deletions cut 1 base from V and 6 bases from J, with 19 bases between. Per the germline V gene, CDR1 is GTSNPN and CDR2 is SVGIG (reference sequence). CDR3 length equals 15 residues. The CDR3 DNA sequence: TGTGCCTGGAGTGGGGGGCCTGTGGCGGGCGGCGAGCAGTACTTC. Protein: CAWSGGPVAGGEQYF.

The rearrangement links TRBV7-2 to TRBJ2-5; 13 bases agree with TRBD2. V lost 4 bases and J lost 4; bases outside the gene matches: 6. The CDR3 sequence is 16 residues long. Per germline, CDR1 SGHTA and CDR2 FQGNSA. This CDR3 reads CASSYTSGGAGETQYF. In nucleotides, the CDR3 is TGTGCCAGCAGCTATACTAGCGGGGGGGCGGGAGAGACCCAGTACTTC. Full variable domain (outside the CDR3, taken from reference TRBV7-2 and TRBJ2-5): GAGVSQSPSNKVTEKGKDVELRCDPISGHTALYWYRQSLGQGLEFLIYFQGNSAPDKSGLPSDRFSAERTGGSVSTLTIQRTQQEDSAVYLCASSYTSGGAGETQYFGPGTRLLVL.

V and J are TRBV5-8 and TRBJ2-5, with TRBD2 matching 8 bases. The trim removed 1 base at V and 1 base at J, leaving 3 bases unmatched. Germline CDR1 is SGHTS and CDR2 is YDEGEE. This CDR3 comprises 15 residues. In DNA form, the CDR3 reads TGTGCCAGCAGCTTGTTAGCGGGACCCCAAGAGACCCAGTACTTC. Its protein is CASSLLAGPQETQYF.

This clone was detected a few times. The gene calls are TRBV4-2 and TRBJ2-1; TRBD2 agrees at 12 bases. In germline, CDR1 is LGHNA, CDR2 YNFKEQ. The CDR3 is made up of 16 amino acids. V gave up 4 bases and J gave up 7 bases; unmatched junction bases: 8. CDR3 in DNA: TGTGCCAGCAGCCTCTCCCTAGCGGGGGGGCTAAATGAGCAGTTCTTC. It codes for CASSLSLAGGLNEQFF.

This clone showed up just a few times. The chain combines TRBV6-6 with TRBJ1-2; D is unclear. The CDR3 runs 15 residues. From germline, CDR1 is MNHNY and CDR2 SVGAGI (reference sequence). Trimming cost V 7 bases and J 6 bases, with 21 bases left between them. CDR3 nucleotides: TGTGCCAGCACCTCCCCGACCCGGCGGTCGGATGGCTACACCTTC. Protein: CASTSPTRRSDGYTF.

Only a few counts were recorded for this clone. The J gene is TRBJ2-1, the V gene TRBV29-1; 8 nucleotides agree with TRBD2. J gave up 7 bases and V 2 bases, and 10 bases lay outside the gene matches. Germline values: CDR1 SQVTM, CDR2 ANQGSEA. This CDR3 is built from 15 residues. The CDR3 DNA sequence: TGCAGCGTTGAAAGAACTAGCGGATATAGGAATGAGCAGTTCTTC. The encoded protein is CSVERTSGYRNEQFF.

The chain is built from TRBV5-6 and TRBJ1-2; TRBD1 matches 7 bases. Trimming at V came to 4 bases and at J to 3 bases, leaving 6 bases not matched to a gene. The CDR3 runs to 14 residues. Germline V gene sequence: CDR1 SGHDT, CDR2 YYEEEE. CDR3 protein: CASSPSRGDYGYTF. The CDR3 region has the DNA TGTGCCAGCAGCCCCTCCAGGGGGGACTATGGCTACACCTTC.

The CDR3 DNA reads TGTGCCAGCAGACCAGGGACCTACGAGCAGTACTTC. It translates to CASRPGTYEQYF. The chain uses TRBV28 and TRBJ2-7; tentatively, D is TRBD1 (5 bases). Germline V CDR1 and CDR2: MDHEN, SYDVKM. V was shortened by 6 bases and J by 2 bases, with 8 bases between the two germline ends. CDR3 size: 12 residues.

This clone was observed a few times. V gene TRBV29-1 combines with J gene TRBJ1-2; D is uncertain. Trimming took off 1 base at V and 2 bases at J, with 11 bases between the two ends. Germline-derived CDR1 and CDR2 are SQVTM and ANQGSEA. The CDR3 covers 14 residues. CDR3 region: CSVEAGSTNYGYTF. CDR3 sequence (DNA): TGCAGCGTTGAAGCGGGATCGACCAACTATGGCTACACCTTC. Full variable domain (rest looked up from reference TRBV29-1 and TRBJ1-2): SAVISQKPSRDICQRGTSLTIQCQVDSQVTMMFWYRQQPGQSLTLIATANQGSEATYESGFVIDKFPISRPNLTFSTLTVSNMSPEDSSIYLCSVEAGSTNYGYTFGSGTRLTVV.

This rearrangement joins TRBV7-9 to TRBJ2-2; perhaps TRBD2 as D (6 bases). This CDR3 is 17 amino acids long. Germline V lookup: CDR1 SEHNR, CDR2 FQNEAQ (reference sequence). Trimming removed 2 bases at V and 5 bases at J, with 18 bases between. The CDR3 is CASSLSREALKTGELFF. CDR3 sequence (DNA): TGTGCCAGCAGCTTATCAAGGGAGGCCCTAAAGACCGGGGAGCTGTTTTTT.

This clone turned up a few times. V gene TRBV27 combines with J gene TRBJ2-7; D is possibly TRBD1 (6 bases). Germline V gives CDR1 MNHEY, CDR2 SMNVEV (reference sequence). The ends were cut back, 3 bases at V and 7 bases at J, with 19 bases in the middle. The CDR3 consists of 15 residues. Here the CDR3 reads CASSLPGQAREEQYF. For the CDR3, the DNA is TGTGCCAGCAGTTTGCCGGGACAAGCTCGAGAAGAGCAGTACTTC.

This chain connects TRBV5-1 to TRBJ2-3; a possible D gene is TRBD1 (7 bases). Germline V gives CDR1 SGHRS, CDR2 YFSETQ. CDR3 size: 15 residues. The V end was cut by 5 bases, the J end by 2 bases, with 15 bases between. The DNA for the CDR3 is TGCGCCAGCAGTCCGGCGGGACAGATCACAGATACGCAGTATTTT. It is translated as CASSPAGQITDTQYF.

This clone is a singleton in its sample. This chain links TRBV7-9 with TRBJ2-4; tentative D call: TRBD1 (6 bases). Germline V CDR1 and CDR2: SEHNR, FQNEAQ (reference sequence). Trimming left V 3 bases short and J 0 bases short, with 12 bases between. The CDR3 is 16 amino acids. The chain's CDR3 is CASSFGTPVAKNIQYF. The CDR3 DNA reads TGTGCCAGCAGCTTTGGGACACCAGTAGCCAAAAACATTCAGTACTTC.

The chain has TRBV7-9 and TRBJ2-1; maybe TRBD1 (6 bases). The CDR3 totals 15 residues. V lost 4 bases and J 2 bases, leaving 12 bases between the germline ends. CDR1 is SEHNR and CDR2 is FQNEAQ in the germline V gene (reference sequence). DNA for the CDR3: TGTGCCAGCAGCTGGGGGCAGGCCCCCTACAATGAGCAGTTCTTC. Translating it yields CASSWGQAPYNEQFF. Based on the CDR3 plus reference TRBV7-9 and TRBJ2-1, the full variable domain is DTGVSQNPRHKITKRGQNVTFRCDPISEHNRLYWYRQTLGQGPEFLTYFQNEAQLEKSRLLSDRFSAERPKGSFSTLEIQRTEQGDSAMYLCASSWGQAPYNEQFFGPGTRLTVL.

This clone was seen once. The chain is built from TRBV4-3 and TRBJ1-2; 10 positions agree with TRBD1. The CDR3 is 16 amino acids. J was trimmed by 5 bases and V by 1 base; bases with no gene match: 7. Germline V gives CDR1 LGHNA, CDR2 YSLEER. DNA for the CDR3: TGCGCCAGCAGCCAAGTGGGGACAGGGGACTTTTATGGCTACACCTTC. Translated: CASSQVGTGDFYGYTF.

This clone was picked up a small number of times. The chain carries TRBV19 and TRBJ1-5, with 10 bases aligning to TRBD1. The junction had 5 bases not matched to a gene; V was cut back by 10 bases and J by 5 bases. The CDR3 is 13 amino acids. Germline CDR1 and CDR2: LNHDA and SQIVND (reference sequence). In DNA, the CDR3 is TGTGCCACCGAAGACAGGGGGCATCAGCCCCAGCATTTT. It specifies CATEDRGHQPQHF.